This T cell receptor beta chain was profiled in a study of T cell clones after liver transplantation. The data were produced by immunoSEQ multiplex PCR, yet TCRdb's version contains in-frame clones alone and is incomplete. The sample has around 100,000 clones; approximately 78% are singletons. Sample: CD4+ T cells from blood, taken before liver transplant. The source of this sequence is a human donor who received a liver transplant.

CDR3 amino acids: CASSYSKELFNGYTF. The CDR3, as DNA: TGTGCCAGCAGTTACTCGAAAGAACTGTTCAATGGCTACACCTTC. The chain uses TRBV6-5 and TRBJ1-2; the D is unclear. Germline CDR1 is MNHEY and CDR2 is SVGAGI. V lost 0 bases, J lost 6 bases, and 14 bases lay in between. This CDR3 is built from 15 residues.